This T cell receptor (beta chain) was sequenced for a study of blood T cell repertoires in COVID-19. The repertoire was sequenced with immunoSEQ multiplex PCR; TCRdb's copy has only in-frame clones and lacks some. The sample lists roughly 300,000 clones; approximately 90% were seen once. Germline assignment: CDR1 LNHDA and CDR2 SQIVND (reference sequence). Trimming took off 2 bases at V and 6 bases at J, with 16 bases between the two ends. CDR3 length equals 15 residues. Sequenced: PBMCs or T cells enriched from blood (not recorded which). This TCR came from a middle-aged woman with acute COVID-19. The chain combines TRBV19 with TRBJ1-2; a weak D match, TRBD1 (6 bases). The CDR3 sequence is CASSIRGLDSDGYTF. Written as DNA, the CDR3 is TGTGCCAGTAGTATAAGGGGGTTAGATTCCGATGGCTACACCTTC.